These T cell receptor beta chains were read from a single sample in a study of blood T cell repertoires in COVID-19. The table came from immunoSEQ multiplex PCR; TCRdb's copy has only in-frame clones and leaves some out. The sample shows 200,000 to 300,000 clones, more than 75% of them seen only once. The sequenced sample consisted of peripheral blood. The receptors originated from a woman in her fifties or sixties with COVID-19, enrolled during active disease. Each CDR3 is given with its conserved first and last residue. Each record gives: V gene, J gene, CDR3 protein.

v_gene: TRBV5-1
j_gene: TRBJ1-2
CDR3aa: CASSPPSGGYGYTF

v_gene: TRBV30
j_gene: TRBJ1-5
CDR3aa: CAWSAVPGQFQPQHF

v_gene: TRBV19
j_gene: TRBJ1-5
CDR3aa: CASGQGANQPQHF

v_gene: TRBV18
j_gene: TRBJ2-5
CDR3aa: CASSNDREETQYF

v_gene: TRBV24-1
j_gene: TRBJ2-1
CDR3aa: CATEGRNRDEQFF

v_gene: TRBV11-3
j_gene: TRBJ2-2
CDR3aa: CASSSRGTGPGELFF

v_gene: TRBV10-1
j_gene: TRBJ2-1
CDR3aa: CASSVGRNEQFF

v_gene: TRBV10-1
j_gene: TRBJ2-7
CDR3aa: CASSLTRGEQYF

v_gene: TRBV19
j_gene: TRBJ1-1
CDR3aa: CASSTTGVNTEAFF

v_gene: TRBV19
j_gene: TRBJ2-5
CDR3aa: CASSNTQETQYF

v_gene: TRBV28
j_gene: TRBJ1-1
CDR3aa: CASSLGVFEAFF

v_gene: TRBV11-2
j_gene: TRBJ1-1
CDR3aa: CASSSQAIMNTEAFF

v_gene: TRBV12-3/TRBV12-4
j_gene: TRBJ1-5
CDR3aa: CASTITAGQPQHF

v_gene: TRBV19
j_gene: TRBJ2-7
CDR3aa: CASSIGGQGGYEQYF

v_gene: TRBV9
j_gene: TRBJ1-3
CDR3aa: CASSVALTGWDTIYF

v_gene: TRBV2
j_gene: TRBJ2-1
CDR3aa: CASSLAWSYNEQFF

v_gene: TRBV2
j_gene: TRBJ2-2
CDR3aa: CASSEAGGRGTGELFF

v_gene: TRBV6-5
j_gene: TRBJ1-1
CDR3aa: CASNGIMNTEAFF

v_gene: TRBV5-1
j_gene: TRBJ2-1
CDR3aa: CASSSGGPGNEQFF

v_gene: TRBV3-1/TRBV3-2
j_gene: TRBJ1-4
CDR3aa: CASSQQQGLTNEKLFF

v_gene: TRBV7-8
j_gene: TRBJ1-6
CDR3aa: CASSLAGTGSYSPLHF

v_gene: TRBV29-1
j_gene: TRBJ2-5
CDR3aa: CSVERSGREETQYF

v_gene: TRBV19
j_gene: TRBJ2-5
CDR3aa: CASSIYGLAGRSETQYF

v_gene: TRBV12-3/TRBV12-4
j_gene: TRBJ1-1
CDR3aa: CASSPSAALASFF

v_gene: TRBV19
j_gene: TRBJ2-1
CDR3aa: CASSSKRVNNEQFF

v_gene: TRBV6-5
j_gene: TRBJ2-5
CDR3aa: CASHLAGERETQYF

v_gene: TRBV28
j_gene: TRBJ2-7
CDR3aa: CASREGGAGGYEQYF

v_gene: TRBV20-1
j_gene: TRBJ2-1
CDR3aa: CSAILANEQFF

v_gene: TRBV4-2
j_gene: TRBJ1-2
CDR3aa: CASSQEGNRAYYGYTF

v_gene: TRBV7-3
j_gene: TRBJ1-5
CDR3aa: CASRPRNRLRRPNNQPQHF

v_gene: TRBV27
j_gene: TRBJ1-5
CDR3aa: CASSLMGGAQHF

v_gene: TRBV5-1
j_gene: TRBJ2-1
CDR3aa: CASRSGEALYNEQFF

v_gene: TRBV30
j_gene: TRBJ2-1
CDR3aa: CAWSVLAGGITYNEQFF

v_gene: TRBV11-2
j_gene: TRBJ1-1
CDR3aa: CFHRDHEFTEAFF

v_gene: TRBV28
j_gene: TRBJ1-5
CDR3aa: CASSPSGQDNQPQHF

v_gene: TRBV28
j_gene: TRBJ2-7
CDR3aa: CASRQGYEQYF

v_gene: TRBV5-1
j_gene: TRBJ1-1
CDR3aa: CASSREGQVNTEAFF

v_gene: TRBV28
j_gene: TRBJ2-7
CDR3aa: CASSLKGQGAYEQYF

v_gene: TRBV5-4
j_gene: TRBJ1-4
CDR3aa: CASSWEGGTERGKLFF

v_gene: TRBV6-5
j_gene: TRBJ1-6
CDR3aa: CASSYHREGSPLHF

v_gene: TRBV3-1/TRBV3-2
j_gene: TRBJ2-3
CDR3aa: CASRSGVSTDTQYF

v_gene: TRBV27
j_gene: TRBJ2-3
CDR3aa: CASSLLGLAELRQADTQYF

v_gene: TRBV3-1/TRBV3-2
j_gene: TRBJ2-7
CDR3aa: CASSQDWPGRGYEQYF

v_gene: TRBV20-1
j_gene: TRBJ1-1
CDR3aa: CSASFRITEAFF

v_gene: TRBV10-1
j_gene: TRBJ1-6
CDR3aa: CASSVGDHSPLHF

v_gene: TRBV6-1
j_gene: TRBJ2-1
CDR3aa: CASSGTSGRGGYNEQFF

v_gene: TRBV28
j_gene: TRBJ2-2
CDR3aa: CASSRRGGQGTGELFF

v_gene: TRBV19
j_gene: TRBJ1-5
CDR3aa: CASRDRTGTSNQPQHF

v_gene: TRBV3-1/TRBV3-2
j_gene: TRBJ2-3
CDR3aa: CASSQDLEGSTDTQYF

v_gene: TRBV29-1
j_gene: TRBJ1-2
CDR3aa: CSVRGQLGGYTF

v_gene: TRBV27
j_gene: TRBJ2-1
CDR3aa: CASSRTSGTYNEQFF

v_gene: TRBV20-1
j_gene: TRBJ1-2
CDR3aa: CSASSQGYGYTF

v_gene: TRBV24-1
j_gene: TRBJ2-1
CDR3aa: CATSEVGTGRNEQFF

v_gene: TRBV7-6
j_gene: TRBJ1-4
CDR3aa: CASSLGAEKLFF

v_gene: TRBV5-1
j_gene: TRBJ2-2
CDR3aa: CASSRDKNTGELFF

v_gene: TRBV19
j_gene: TRBJ2-2
CDR3aa: CASSISGAGYTGELFF

v_gene: TRBV5-4
j_gene: TRBJ2-1
CDR3aa: CASSQAGHNEQFF

v_gene: TRBV5-1
j_gene: TRBJ2-7
CDR3aa: CASRSDSIYEQYF

v_gene: TRBV28
j_gene: TRBJ1-4
CDR3aa: CASSPPGPLEKLFF